This T cell receptor (beta chain) was identified in a study of cytomegalovirus exposure and HLA in healthy donors. This clone was recorded once. Its antigen is as yet unknown. Whole-study findings and limits: Cytomegalovirus association was assigned to around 150 TCR beta chains.

CDR3 length equals 14 residues. The germline gives CDR1 MGHRA, CDR2 YSYEKL. Trimming cost V 1 base and J 1 base, with 7 bases left between them. Generated by immunoSEQ multiplex PCR, the TCRdb table keeps only in-frame clones and is missing some. Among hundreds of thousands of clones listed, 86% were seen once. Sequenced: PBMCs. The receptor's source is a woman between 18 and 29 years old in good health and CMV-seronegative. The J gene is TRBJ1-2, the V gene TRBV4-1; TRBD1 might be the D (6 bases). The CDR3 nucleotides are TGCGCCAGCAGCCAAGGGACAGTTAACTATGGCTACACCTTC. It translates to CASSQGTVNYGYTF.